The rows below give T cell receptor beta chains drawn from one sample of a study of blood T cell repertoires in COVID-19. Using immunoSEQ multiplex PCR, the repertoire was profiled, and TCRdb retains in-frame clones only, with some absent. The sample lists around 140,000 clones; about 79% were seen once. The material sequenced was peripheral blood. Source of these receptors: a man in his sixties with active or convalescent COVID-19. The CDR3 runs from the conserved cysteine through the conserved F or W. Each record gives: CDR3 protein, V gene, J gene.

CASSPETGNYGYTF	TRBV9	TRBJ1-2
CASSRTGDEKLFF	TRBV3-1/TRBV3-2	TRBJ1-4
CATWGRGRRYGYTF	TRBV6-5	TRBJ1-2
CAIRGGSSGANVLTF	TRBV6-5	TRBJ2-6
CASSFGGGEAFF	TRBV28	TRBJ1-1
CASSQLQGANYGYTF	TRBV13	TRBJ1-2
CSVEADEKLFF	TRBV29-1	TRBJ1-4
CASSLGDRATGELFF	TRBV5-4	TRBJ2-2
CASSYDRGRDYGYTF	TRBV6-5	TRBJ1-2
CASSLGASGLSYNEQFF	TRBV11-3	TRBJ2-1
CASSVDIGSNQPQHF	TRBV18	TRBJ1-5
CASSLVGRGAFF	TRBV12-3/TRBV12-4	TRBJ1-1
CASSSGNDQPQHF	TRBV28	TRBJ1-5
CASSLTRDRESQETQYF	TRBV11-3	TRBJ2-5